Listed below are T cell receptor beta chains from one sample, sequenced in a study of regulatory T cells in long-lasting Graves disease. Using its own MiXCR run on the multiplex PCR reads, TCRdb lists one record per CDR3 protein. Of around 470,000 distinct CDR3 sequences listed, around 15% are singletons. The data also belong to a second study, concerning T cells in Graves' hyperthyroidism and ophthalmopathy.

The specimen was peripheral blood mononuclear cells (PBMCs), collected at new diagnosis, from a patient treated with antithyroid drugs. These receptors were obtained from a woman aged 50 to 60 with Graves disease. The CDR3 runs from the conserved cysteine through the conserved F or W. D genes are given only for firm matches. For some rows the clone size is stated as once, few or many, or as a class when expanded; others skip it.

clone_size: many; j_call: TRBJ2-1; d_call: NA; v_call: TRBV18; cdr3_nt: TGTGCCAGCTCACCACCGGAGACCATAGATTACAATGAGCAGTTCTTC; cdr3_aa: CASSPPETIDYNEQFF
clone_size: many; j_call: TRBJ2-3; d_call: TRBD2; v_call: TRBV7-9; cdr3_nt: TGTGCCAGCAGCCAACTAGCGACCACAGATACGCAGTATTTT; cdr3_aa: CASSQLATTDTQYF
clone_size: many; j_call: TRBJ2-7; d_call: NA; v_call: TRBV29-1; cdr3_nt: TGCAGCGTTGAAGGGGAGCATAACTCCTACGAGCAGTACTTC; cdr3_aa: CSVEGEHNSYEQYF
clone_size: NA; j_call: TRBJ1-2; d_call: NA; v_call: TRBV27; cdr3_nt: TGTGCCAGCAGTTTCAGGGCCGTCTCCGCCTATGGCTACACCTTC; cdr3_aa: CASSFRAVSAYGYTF
clone_size: NA; j_call: TRBJ2-5; d_call: TRBD1; v_call: TRBV12-5; cdr3_nt: TGTGCTAGTGGTTTGGGGGGGACAGTGGGCCAAGAGACCCAGTACTTC; cdr3_aa: CASGLGGTVGQETQYF
clone_size: few; j_call: TRBJ1-4; d_call: TRBD1; v_call: TRBV29-1; cdr3_nt: TGCAGCGTGGGCGGGACAGGAGGGGAAAAACTGTTTTTT; cdr3_aa: CSVGGTGGEKLFF
clone_size: many; j_call: TRBJ2-7; d_call: NA; v_call: TRBV7-8; cdr3_nt: TGTGCCAGCAGCCAACGGCGATTCCTGGAGTTCTACGAGCAGTACTTC; cdr3_aa: CASSQRRFLEFYEQYF
clone_size: few; j_call: TRBJ1-1; d_call: NA; v_call: TRBV5-1; cdr3_nt: TGCGCCAGCAGCTCGGGACCAGACACTGAAGCTTTCTTT; cdr3_aa: CASSSGPDTEAFF
clone_size: few; j_call: TRBJ2-1; d_call: NA; v_call: TRBV7-9; cdr3_nt: TGTGCCAGCAGCTGGACACAAAACAATGAGCAGTTCTTC; cdr3_aa: CASSWTQNNEQFF
clone_size: NA; j_call: TRBJ1-5; d_call: NA; v_call: TRBV12-3/TRBV12-4; cdr3_nt: TGTGCCAGCAAATTGGGCAATCAGCCCCAGCATTTT; cdr3_aa: CASKLGNQPQHF
clone_size: NA; j_call: TRBJ2-5; d_call: NA; v_call: TRBV6-1; cdr3_nt: TGTGCCAGCAGTGAAGCCCGGGGCTTAGGAGAGACCCAGTACTTC; cdr3_aa: CASSEARGLGETQYF
clone_size: many; j_call: TRBJ2-7; d_call: NA; v_call: TRBV28; cdr3_nt: TGTGCCAGCAGTTCAGAGGGCTACTCCTACGAGCAGTACTTC; cdr3_aa: CASSSEGYSYEQYF
clone_size: many; j_call: TRBJ2-1; d_call: NA; v_call: TRBV6-2/TRBV6-3; cdr3_nt: TGTGCCAGCAGTTCCAACAAGCAGTTCTTC; cdr3_aa: CASSSNKQFF
clone_size: many; j_call: TRBJ2-5; d_call: TRBD2; v_call: TRBV28; cdr3_nt: TGTGCCAGCAGTTTGAGCGGGGGCTTCCAAGAGACCCAGTACTTC; cdr3_aa: CASSLSGGFQETQYF
clone_size: many; j_call: TRBJ2-1; d_call: NA; v_call: TRBV7-3; cdr3_nt: TGTGCCAGCAGCTTAAACTCAGGATCAAGAACCTACAATGAGCAGTTCTTC; cdr3_aa: CASSLNSGSRTYNEQFF
clone_size: NA; j_call: TRBJ2-3; d_call: TRBD1; v_call: TRBV5-1; cdr3_nt: TGCGCCAGCAGCTGGAGGTCGACAGGGGGCCAAGATACGCAGTATTTT; cdr3_aa: CASSWRSTGGQDTQYF
clone_size: NA; j_call: TRBJ1-5; d_call: NA; v_call: TRBV20-1; cdr3_nt: TGCAGTGCTAGAAGTGGGGCGCTGGGGCAGCCCCAGCATTTT; cdr3_aa: CSARSGALGQPQHF
clone_size: NA; j_call: TRBJ1-1; d_call: NA; v_call: TRBV6-2/TRBV6-3; cdr3_nt: TGTGCCAGCAGTTCCCTCGCGAACACTGAAGCTTTCTTT; cdr3_aa: CASSSLANTEAFF
clone_size: few; j_call: TRBJ2-1; d_call: TRBD2; v_call: TRBV18; cdr3_nt: TGTGCCAGCTCATCCGGGACTAGTATTGGTGAGCAGTTCTTC; cdr3_aa: CASSSGTSIGEQFF
clone_size: many; j_call: TRBJ1-2; d_call: TRBD1; v_call: TRBV6-1; cdr3_nt: TGTGCCAGCAGATATCCGGGACAGGGGTATGGCTACACCTTC; cdr3_aa: CASRYPGQGYGYTF
clone_size: NA; j_call: TRBJ2-1; d_call: TRBD1; v_call: TRBV5-8; cdr3_nt: TGTGCCAGCAGCTTGGCTGGACAGGGGGAGGATGAGCAGTTCTTC; cdr3_aa: CASSLAGQGEDEQFF
clone_size: NA; j_call: TRBJ1-6; d_call: NA; v_call: TRBV28; cdr3_nt: TGTGCCAGCAGTTCCACAGTTTGGTCACCCCTCCACTTT; cdr3_aa: CASSSTVWSPLHF
clone_size: NA; j_call: TRBJ2-2; d_call: NA; v_call: TRBV5-4; cdr3_nt: TGTGCCAGCAGCTTGATTACGGGGTCGAACACCGGGGAGCTGTTTTTT; cdr3_aa: CASSLITGSNTGELFF
clone_size: NA; j_call: TRBJ2-3; d_call: TRBD2; v_call: TRBV28; cdr3_nt: TGTGCCAGCAGTTTAAGACCGGGACTAGCGGGAGGCACAGATACGCAGTATTTT; cdr3_aa: CASSLRPGLAGGTDTQYF
clone_size: many; j_call: TRBJ2-7; d_call: TRBD2; v_call: TRBV12-3/TRBV12-4; cdr3_nt: TGTGCCACGAAACGGGAGGGCCTTAACGAGCAGTACTTC; cdr3_aa: CATKREGLNEQYF
clone_size: NA; j_call: TRBJ2-7; d_call: TRBD1; v_call: TRBV20-1; cdr3_nt: TGCAGTGCTAGAGATCTGGGACAGGGGTACGAGCAGTACTTC; cdr3_aa: CSARDLGQGYEQYF
clone_size: few; j_call: TRBJ2-2; d_call: TRBD1; v_call: TRBV29-1; cdr3_nt: TGCAGCGTTGACACACGATACCTAAGTGGGGCAGGGGGAAACACCGGGGAGCTGTTTTTT; cdr3_aa: CSVDTRYLSGAGGNTGELFF
clone_size: many; j_call: TRBJ2-1; d_call: NA; v_call: TRBV5-1; cdr3_nt: TGCGCCAGCAGCTTGGGGGGGACCGAGAATGAGCAGTTCTTC; cdr3_aa: CASSLGGTENEQFF
clone_size: few; j_call: TRBJ2-1; d_call: TRBD2; v_call: TRBV10-3; cdr3_nt: TGTGCCATCACGACTAGCTTCAATGAGCAGTTCTTC; cdr3_aa: CAITTSFNEQFF